This paragraph covers one T cell receptor (beta chain) sequence. These data belong to a study of blood T cell repertoires in COVID-19. Background on the study: Sites across the United States, Italy and Spain contributed samples from acute and convalescent COVID-19. The analysed material was cDNA or gDNA that came from T cells, B-cell-depleted T cells, or PBMCs.

Germline V CDR1 and CDR2: MDHEN, SYDVKM. Trimming took 6 bases from V and 0 from J, leaving 9 bases between them. This CDR3 comprises 14 residues. Clones were read by immunoSEQ multiplex PCR, and TCRdb kept only the in-frame ones, dropping some. The sample has 150,000 to 200,000 clones; around 85% are singletons. Material: peripheral blood. The source is a human donor with active or convalescent COVID-19. The donor label of this sample is uncertain. The V gene is TRBV28, the J gene TRBJ1-5; D uncertain. CDR3 residues: CASRREYSNQPQHF. The DNA for the CDR3 is TGTGCCAGCAGGCGAGAATATAGCAATCAGCCCCAGCATTTT.